This note documents a single T cell receptor beta chain sequence. Authors' data handling: The assay estimated nucleated cells by amplifying reference gene primers. Assay used: immunoSEQ multiplex PCR; TCRdb lists only in-frame clones, some missing. V and J calls and clone size are as listed in that table; D and trimming were resolved from the DNA. The repertoire holds over 150,000 clones, with about four fifths as singletons. This CDR3 is built from 15 residues. Germline trimming cut 7 bases from V and 7 bases from J; bases unmatched to any gene: 8. The germline V gene has CDR1 LNHDA and CDR2 SQIVND (reference sequence). The sample comes from a study of blood T cell repertoires in COVID-19. Study-level background: Both acute and convalescent COVID-19 samples were obtained from the United States, Italy and Spain. Sample material is recorded as cDNA or gDNA derived from T cells, B-cell-depleted T cells, or PBMCs.

Input material: peripheral blood. The chain recombines TRBV19 with TRBJ2-2, with 11 bases that match TRBD2. This clonotype was obtained from a man between 70 and 80 years old with active or convalescent COVID-19. The CDR3 loop reads CASKIAGGQIGELFF. CDR3 nucleotide sequence: TGTGCCAGTAAAATAGCGGGAGGGCAGATCGGGGAGCTGTTTTTT.